The source of this T cell receptor (beta chain) is a study of blood T cell repertoires in COVID-19. Study-level background: T cells, B-cell-depleted T cells, or PBMCs provided the cDNA or gDNA that served as material.

Authors' analysis steps: Amplifying reference gene primers gave estimates of nucleated cell counts. Sequencing used immunoSEQ multiplex PCR; TCRdb keeps in-frame clones, though not all of them. V and J calls and clone size are as listed in that table; D and trimming were resolved from the DNA. The sample contains over 70,000 clones, approximately 79% of which appear only once. The sequenced sample consisted of peripheral blood. This clonotype was obtained from a man between 65 and 85 years old with active or convalescent COVID-19.

In DNA form, the CDR3 reads TGTGCCAGCAGCCAAGTACGGCGGGAGACCCAGTACTTC. Translated: CASSQVRRETQYF. The chain carries TRBV3-1 (or the pseudogene TRBV3-2) and TRBJ2-5; D is unclear. Germline CDR1 LGHDT, CDR2 YNNKEL (reference sequence). The CDR3 totals 13 residues. V dropped 1 base and J dropped 5 bases, with 8 bases sitting between them.